Included here is one TCR beta chain sequence, with context. CD8+CD57+ cell expansion, shown by flow cytometry, had occurred in the patients selected for sequencing. The data derive from a study of CD8+CD57+ T cells in acquired aplastic anemia. The CDR3 runs 13 residues. Deletions cut 0 bases from V and 9 bases from J, with 10 bases between. CDR1 is SGDLS, CDR2 YYNGEE, per germline. Profiling that covered TCR beta VDJ and CDR3 relied on genomic DNA as its template. One entry per CDR3 protein results from TCRdb running MiXCR on the reads. This sample has 250,000 to 300,000 distinct CDR3 sequences; roughly 61% occur once, and the top ten carry 1% to 1.5%.

V usage is TRBV9 and J usage is TRBJ1-3, with D possibly TRBD1 on 5 matching bases. The receptor was isolated from a human donor with aplastic anemia. Sequencing used sorted CD4+, CD8+, or CD8+CD57+ T cells (not recorded which) from PBMCs. The CDR3 sequence: CASSVAAGGTIYF. CDR3 nucleotides: TGTGCCAGCAGCGTAGCCGCCGGGGGCACCATATATTTT.